This record covers a single T cell receptor beta chain. Its antigen is unknown. The CDR3 sequence is 17 residues long. Germline CDR1 and CDR2: SGHTA and FQGNSA. Losses at the gene ends were 0 bases for V and 3 bases for J; bases not matched to a gene: 6. Expressed TCRB transcripts got sequenced, as all isolated RNA was reverse transcribed. Profiled with immunoSEQ multiplex PCR; TCRdb holds only in-frame clones, not every one. This sample has around 690,000 clones, with 9.5% to 15% found just once. The data belong to a study of beta chain features in type 1 diabetes. Overall study findings and caveats: Researchers report that Type 1 diabetes patients had moderately but significantly shorter TCRB CDR3s across all four CD4+ subsets.

The chain recombines TRBV7-2 with TRBJ2-3, with 10 bases lining up with TRBD2. The receptor was derived from a man aged 30 to 45 with type 1 diabetes. Sequenced sample: naive CD4+ T cells from blood. CDR3 amino acids: CASSLAGASGGTDTQYF. As DNA, the CDR3 is TGTGCCAGCAGCTTAGCTGGCGCTAGCGGGGGAACAGATACGCAGTATTTT.